These 27 T cell receptor beta chains came from one sample sequenced in a study of molecular identifiers for immune sequencing clone quantification. One entry per CDR3 protein results from TCRdb running MiXCR on the PCR reads. The profile covers about 500,000 distinct CDR3 sequences, with 20% to 25% appearing a single time and about 0.84% taken by the ten largest. The sample consisted of naive CD8+ T cells from blood, with Jurkat cell RNA spiked in. Noted subset: FACS-sorted CD8+CD4-CCR7+CD45RA+ naive T cells. The source of these receptors is a human donor in good health. Some libraries in this study had Jurkat cell RNA spiked in.

V usage is TRBV7-9 and J usage is TRBJ2-5; D may match TRBD1 or TRBD2 (5 bases each). V dropped 0 bases and J dropped 5 bases, with 13 bases sitting between them. This CDR3 has 15 residues. Germline CDR1 and CDR2: SEHNR and FQNEAQ (reference sequence). CDR3 loop: CASSLAGDPGETQYF. The CDR3 DNA reads TGTGCCAGCAGCTTAGCGGGGGACCCCGGGGAGACCCAGTACTTC.

The rearrangement uses TRBV20-1 and TRBJ1-2, with D perhaps matching TRBD1 (5 bases). Germline lookup yields CDR1 DFQATT and CDR2 SNEGSKA (reference sequence). The V end was cut by 0 bases, the J end by 4 bases, with 12 bases between. CDR3 size: 14 residues. CDR3 loop: CSARDLKGTYGYTF. Written as DNA, the CDR3 is TGCAGTGCTAGAGATTTGAAAGGGACCTATGGCTACACCTTC.

The chain is built from TRBV6-1 and TRBJ2-7; tentatively, D is TRBD2 (5 bases). Germline-derived CDR1 and CDR2 are MNHNS and SASEGT. The CDR3 length is 16 residues. With 2 bases removed from V and 5 bases from J, the gap between germline ends came to 19 bases. The CDR3 region has the DNA TGTGCCAGCAGTGAACGGGTAGGACTTTCAACGGACGAGCAGTACTTC. Encoded protein: CASSERVGLSTDEQYF.

Ten or more counts support this clonotype. The chain has TRBV6-5 and TRBJ2-1; TRBD1 aligns across 7 bases. The V and J ends lost 2 bases and 10 bases, in that order; junction bases with no gene match: 5. This CDR3 is 13 amino acids long. Germline loops: CDR1 MNHEY, CDR2 SVGAGI. This chain's CDR3 is CASSYHPGGEQFF. The CDR3 region has the DNA TGTGCCAGCAGTTACCACCCAGGGGGAGAGCAGTTCTTC.

The CDR3 DNA reads TGTGCCAGCAGCCGGCCTAGGGACGGTAATGAAAAACTGTTTTTT. Translated: CASSRPRDGNEKLFF. This chain connects TRBV7-9 to TRBJ1-4, with D possibly TRBD1 on 5 matching bases. The germline V gene has CDR1 SEHNR and CDR2 FQNEAQ (reference sequence). The germline V and J ends were trimmed by 5 bases and 4 bases, with 14 bases remaining between them. The CDR3 length is 15 residues. Supplemented by reference TRBV7-9 and TRBJ1-4, the full variable domain reads DTGVSQNPRHKITKRGQNVTFRCDPISEHNRLYWYRQTLGQGPEFLTYFQNEAQLEKSRLLSDRFSAERPKGSFSTLEIQRTEQGDSAMYLCASSRPRDGNEKLFFGSGTQLSVL.

This clonotype has at least ten counts. V is TRBV7-2 and J is TRBJ2-1, with D hard to call. The V gene lost 5 bases and the J gene lost 3 bases, with 5 bases spanning the gap. Germline loops: CDR1 SGHTA, CDR2 FQGNSA. The CDR3 consists of 12 residues. The CDR3 sequence is CASSHYYNEQFF. The CDR3 DNA follows: TGTGCCAGCAGCCACTACTACAATGAGCAGTTCTTC.

The chain is built from TRBV7-9 and TRBJ2-3; 11 bases fit TRBD2. The CDR3 loop spans 15 amino acids. The V segment lost 9 bases and the J segment 3 bases; nucleotides outside the gene matches: 8. Germline-derived CDR1 and CDR2 are SEHNR and FQNEAQ (reference sequence). The CDR3 loop is CARSPLAGETDTQYF. The CDR3 DNA reads as TGTGCCAGGAGCCCACTAGCGGGAGAAACAGATACGCAGTATTTT.

This rearrangement joins TRBV12-3 or TRBV12-4 to TRBJ2-1, with 9 nucleotides matching TRBD2. The CDR3 is 16 amino acids. Trimming at V came to 2 bases and at J to 7 bases, leaving 9 bases not matched to a gene. The CDR3 DNA follows: TGTGCCAGCAGTTTATTGTTGCGGGGGGGAATGAATGAGCAGTTCTTC. Translation gives CASSLLLRGGMNEQFF.

This clonotype was counted a few times. The chain carries TRBV6-5 and TRBJ2-1, with 9 bases fitting TRBD1. With V trimmed by 2 bases and J by 0 bases, 2 bases remained unmatched. CDR3 size: 16 residues. Germline CDR1 and CDR2: MNHEY and SVGAGI. The CDR3 region is CASSYGTGSSYNEQFF. As DNA, the CDR3 is TGTGCCAGCAGTTACGGGACAGGGAGCTCCTACAATGAGCAGTTCTTC.

The chain has TRBV3-1 and TRBJ2-7; D is unclear. CDR1 LGHDT and CDR2 YNNKEL come from the germline V gene (reference sequence). Trimming pared 0 bases from V and 3 bases from J, leaving 12 bases between. This CDR3 spans 15 amino acids. CDR3 in amino acids: CASSQEAAPLYEQYF. The DNA of the CDR3 is TGTGCCAGCAGCCAAGAGGCGGCTCCCCTCTACGAGCAGTACTTC.

V usage is TRBV30 and J usage is TRBJ2-7; D is possibly TRBD2 (6 bases). V shed 4 bases and J shed 6 bases, with 13 bases lying between them. CDR1 and CDR2 from the germline V gene are GTSNPN and SVGIG (reference sequence). This CDR3 comprises 12 residues. CDR3 amino acids: CAWNSGGIEQYF. The CDR3 DNA sequence: TGTGCCTGGAACTCTGGGGGGATCGAGCAGTACTTC.

Note on this clonotype: A read error is possible here, since a much larger clone lies one base away. The chain couples TRBV12-3 or TRBV12-4 to TRBJ2-3; the D gene is possibly TRBD2 (6 bases). This CDR3 spans 12 amino acids. The V and J ends lost 11 bases and 5 bases respectively, with 14 bases between them. The CDR3 here is CAVGGLGDTQYF. Here the CDR3 DNA reads TGTGCCGTCGGAGGGCTCGGAGATACGCAGTATTTT.

Regarding this clonotype: This sequence may be a read error, since a much larger clone differs from it by one base. The V and J genes are TRBV28 and TRBJ2-5; 7 bases match TRBD1. Per germline, CDR1 MDHEN and CDR2 SYDVKM. CDR3 length equals 15 residues. V shed 8 bases and J 8 bases; nucleotides not matched to a gene: 17. The CDR3 DNA reads TGTGCCAGCTCACCTTACCGACAGGGTGGAGACACCCAGTACTTC. This codes for CASSPYRQGGDTQYF.

As to this clonotype: One end of the junction fails to match germline, which may point to a read error. This chain uses TRBV12-3 or TRBV12-4 with TRBJ2-5; 13 nucleotides line up with TRBD2. CDR3 length: 14 amino acids. CDR3 nucleotide sequence: TGTGCCAGCAAGTCCGGACTAGCGGGAGAGGCCCAGTACTTC. As protein: CASKSGLAGEAQYF.

This rearrangement joins TRBV4-1 to TRBJ2-3; possibly TRBD1 for D (6 bases). Trimming took 1 base from V and 6 from J, leaving 11 bases between them. Germline CDR1 reads MGHRA; CDR2 reads YSYEKL. CDR3 length: 14 amino acids. The CDR3 nucleotides are TGCGCCAGCAGCCAAGTAGGGGGATTGGATACGCAGTATTTT. It is translated as CASSQVGGLDTQYF.

Points on this clonotype: Since a much larger clone is just one base distant, this may be a read error. Without the conserved terminal phenylalanine or tryptophan, this CDR3 likely stems from a read error. V and J are TRBV2 and TRBJ2-1, with a possible D match to TRBD2 (5 bases). Looked up from germline, CDR1 is SNHLY and CDR2 is FYNNEI. Trimming shortened V by 7 bases and J by 3 bases, and 16 bases separated the two germline ends. CDR3 length: 15 residues. In nucleotides, the CDR3 is TGTGCCAGCACCCAGTCCTCTAGCAACTACAATGAGCAGTTCCTC. Translating it yields CASTQSSSNYNEQFL.

J is TRBJ1-2 and V is TRBV29-1; possible D gene TRBD1, 5 bases. CDR3 length equals 12 residues. Trimming cost V 0 bases and J 7 bases, with 9 bases left between them. From germline, CDR1 is SQVTM and CDR2 ANQGSEA. For the CDR3, the DNA is TGCAGCGTTGAAGAGGGGGACGTTGGCTACACCTTC. Translated, it gives CSVEEGDVGYTF.

This clonotype showed up many times. The CDR3 region is CASSYSAGEAFF. The CDR3 DNA reads TGTGCCAGCAGTTACTCGGCCGGGGAAGCTTTCTTT. The chain combines TRBV6-2 or TRBV6-3 with TRBJ1-1; D unclear. CDR3 length equals 12 residues. V lost 0 bases and J lost 8, with 7 bases in between. Germline V gives CDR1 MNHEY, CDR2 SVGEGT.

This clonotype has just a few counts. J is TRBJ2-2 and V is TRBV15; D possibly corresponds to TRBD2 (6 bases). From germline, CDR1 is LNHNV and CDR2 YYDKDF (reference sequence). V was trimmed by 0 bases and J by 6 bases, leaving 8 bases between them. This CDR3 spans 14 amino acids. CDR3 nucleotides: TGTGCCACCAGCAGAGATACGGGGGCCGGGGAGCTGTTTTTT. Translation: CATSRDTGAGELFF. Full variable domain (rest looked up from reference TRBV15 and TRBJ2-2): DAMVIQNPRYQVTQFGKPVTLSCSQTLNHNVMYWYQQKSSQAPKLLFHYYDKDFNNEADTPDNFQSRRPNTSFCFLDIRSPGLGDTAMYLCATSRDTGAGELFFGEGSRLTVL.

This clonotype was seen many times. The rearrangement uses TRBV7-9 and TRBJ2-3; possibly TRBD2 for D (5 bases). Trimming took off 4 bases at V and 2 bases at J, with 19 bases between the two ends. Germline CDR1 reads SEHNR; CDR2 reads FQNEAQ (reference sequence). The CDR3 contains 17 residues. The CDR3 DNA is TGTGCCAGCAGCTCAAGTCTAAACGGAGGTGACACAGATACGCAGTATTTT. As protein: CASSSSLNGGDTDTQYF. The complete variable domain, with remaining parts taken from reference TRBV7-9 and TRBJ2-3, reads DTGVSQNPRHKITKRGQNVTFRCDPISEHNRLYWYRQTLGQGPEFLTYFQNEAQLEKSRLLSDRFSAERPKGSFSTLEIQRTEQGDSAMYLCASSSSLNGGDTDTQYFGPGTRLTVL.

Many counts were recorded for this clonotype. This rearrangement joins TRBV13 to TRBJ1-2; D is possibly TRBD1 (5 bases). This CDR3 is 16 amino acids long. CDR1 and CDR2 from the germline V gene are PRHDT and FYEKMQ (reference sequence). The V gene lost 5 bases and the J gene lost 3 bases, with 19 bases spanning the gap. CDR3: CASSPSGHSPHYGYTF. The CDR3, as DNA: TGTGCCAGCAGCCCGTCCGGACATAGCCCCCACTATGGCTACACCTTC.

The table lists this clonotype with many counts. The gene calls are TRBV12-3 or TRBV12-4 and TRBJ2-7; D possibly uses TRBD1 or TRBD2 (5 bases each). This CDR3 is built from 13 residues. V lost 6 bases and J 2 bases, leaving 11 bases between the germline ends. The CDR3 coding sequence is TGTGCCAGCAGAGGGGACCGTGCCTACGAGCAGTACTTC. Its protein is CASRGDRAYEQYF.

A remark on this clonotype: Since a far larger clone is one base different, this is likely a read error. The CDR3 does not close with the conserved phenylalanine or tryptophan, likely indicating a read error. The V and J genes are TRBV4-1 and TRBJ1-1, with a tentative D call TRBD1 (5 bases). V was pared by 0 bases and J by 4 bases, with 6 bases between. The CDR3 is made up of 13 amino acids. Germline CDR1 MGHRA, CDR2 YSYEKL. CDR3 protein: CASSQEGGTEAFV. The CDR3 nucleotides are TGCGCCAGCAGCCAAGAGGGGGGCACTGAAGCTTTCGTT.

With regard to this clonotype: The junction shows a germline mismatch at one end, possibly a read error. The chain joins TRBV7-6 to TRBJ2-1; D may be TRBD2 (5 bases). Germline-derived CDR1 and CDR2 are SGHVS and FNYEAQ. The CDR3 has 15 amino acids. The CDR3 region has the DNA TGTGCCAGCAGTTTAGGAGGAAACTCCTACAATGAGCAGTTCTTC. It translates to CASSLGGNSYNEQFF.

V is TRBV7-9 and J is TRBJ2-2; D uncertain. The CDR3 runs to 14 residues. V dropped 3 bases and J dropped 0 bases, with 5 bases sitting between them. Germline CDR1 is SEHNR and CDR2 is FQNEAQ (reference sequence). CDR3 in amino acids: CASSFPSNTGELFF. DNA of the CDR3: TGTGCCAGCAGCTTTCCCTCGAACACCGGGGAGCTGTTTTTT.

Ten or more counts support this clonotype. This chain uses TRBV28 with TRBJ2-5, with D possibly matching TRBD1 (5 bases). V shed 0 bases and J shed 3 bases, with 11 bases lying between them. Germline V gives CDR1 MDHEN, CDR2 SYDVKM. The CDR3 loop spans 15 amino acids. CDR3 coding DNA: TGTGCCAGCAGTTTATGGGTAGGGGCTGAAGAGACCCAGTACTTC. This sequence encodes CASSLWVGAEETQYF.

This clonotype has at least ten counts. V gene TRBV7-9 combines with J gene TRBJ2-3, with D possibly TRBD2 on 6 matching bases. Trimming cost V 5 bases and J 2 bases, with 14 bases left between them. There are 15 residues in the CDR3. Looked up from germline, CDR1 is SEHNR and CDR2 is FQNEAQ (reference sequence). The CDR3 DNA sequence: TGTGCCAGCAGCCGATGGGACTTTTCCACAGATACGCAGTATTTT. Protein product: CASSRWDFSTDTQYF.